The 17 T cell receptor beta chains below all came from one sample that was sequenced in a study of blood T cell repertoires in COVID-19. Produced via immunoSEQ multiplex PCR; TCRdb's table is partial and in-frame only. The profile shows under 150,000 clones, around four fifths of them singletons. Sample: PBMCs or T cells enriched from blood (not recorded which). Every receptor here comes from a man aged 25-40 years who had recovered from COVID-19.

For the CDR3, the DNA is TGTGCCAGCAGCTTCCAATTTGAAAAACTGTTTTTT. Amino acids: CASSFQFEKLFF. The chain uses TRBV7-9 and TRBJ1-4, with D unclear. Looked up from germline, CDR1 is SEHNR and CDR2 is FQNEAQ (reference sequence). The CDR3 contains 12 residues. The V end lost 3 bases, the J end lost 7 bases, and 6 bases lay between the germline ends. The full variable domain, completed using reference TRBV7-9 and TRBJ1-4, is DTGVSQNPRHKITKRGQNVTFRCDPISEHNRLYWYRQTLGQGPEFLTYFQNEAQLEKSRLLSDRFSAERPKGSFSTLEIQRTEQGDSAMYLCASSFQFEKLFFGSGTQLSVL.

The genes are TRBV7-9 and TRBJ2-3; maybe TRBD1 (6 bases). Germline values: CDR1 SEHNR, CDR2 FQNEAQ (reference sequence). Trimming took 1 base from V and 6 from J, leaving 26 bases between them. CDR3 length equals 19 residues. The CDR3 nucleotides are TGTGCCAGCAGCTTAGATGGTTCACAATGGACAGAGCCCCTCGATACGCAGTATTTT. Translated: CASSLDGSQWTEPLDTQYF. Combining the CDR3 with reference TRBV7-9 and TRBJ2-3 gives the whole variable domain DTGVSQNPRHKITKRGQNVTFRCDPISEHNRLYWYRQTLGQGPEFLTYFQNEAQLEKSRLLSDRFSAERPKGSFSTLEIQRTEQGDSAMYLCASSLDGSQWTEPLDTQYFGPGTRLTVL.

The gene calls are TRBV11-2 and TRBJ2-1; no firm D call. The CDR3 totals 14 residues. Germline-derived CDR1 and CDR2 are SGHAT and FQNNGV. Trimming pared 5 bases from V and 4 bases from J, leaving 12 bases between. CDR3 in DNA: TGTGCCAGCAGCCAAGCGAACATTTACAATGAGCAGTTCTTC. It codes for CASSQANIYNEQFF.

The chain joins TRBV28 to TRBJ2-3; TRBD1 matches 8 bases. J gave up 2 bases and V 5 bases, and 9 bases lay outside the gene matches. CDR1 and CDR2 (germline): MDHEN, SYDVKM. CDR3 length equals 16 residues. The CDR3 loop is CASSTDREKFTDTQYF. As DNA, the CDR3 is TGTGCCAGCAGTACGGACAGGGAAAAGTTCACAGATACGCAGTATTTT.

This clone came up once. The chain links TRBV10-3 to TRBJ2-6, with a tentative D call TRBD1 (5 bases). CDR3 length: 20 residues. Trimming took off 0 bases at V and 0 bases at J, with 18 bases between the two ends. CDR1 is ENHRY and CDR2 is SYGVKD in the germline V gene. The CDR3 nucleotides read TGTGCCATCAGTGAGTCGACTCCGACAGATCTCGACTCTGGGGCCAACGTCCTGACTTTC. This encodes CAISESTPTDLDSGANVLTF.

The V and J genes are TRBV5-1 and TRBJ2-7; D ambiguous. V was clipped by 1 base and J by 3 bases, with 8 bases between them. There are 13 residues in the CDR3. Per germline, CDR1 SGHRS and CDR2 YFSETQ. Written as DNA, the CDR3 is TGCGCCAGCAGCTTGATAGAGCTCTACGAGCAGTACGTC. Encoded protein: CASSLIELYEQYV.

This chain uses TRBV5-1 with TRBJ1-5; perhaps TRBD1 as D (6 bases). The germline V and J ends were trimmed by 1 base and 3 bases, with 14 bases remaining between them. The CDR3 extends over 16 amino acids. Looked up from germline, CDR1 is SGHRS and CDR2 is YFSETQ. Here the CDR3 DNA reads TGCGCCAGCAGCTTGTACGGTACAGGGAACAATCAGCCCCAGCATTTT. This codes for CASSLYGTGNNQPQHF.

CDR3 amino acids: CASSIGALTGLNNEQFF. The CDR3 DNA sequence: TGTGCCAGTAGTATAGGGGCCCTGACAGGTCTCAACAATGAGCAGTTCTTC. The chain uses TRBV19 and TRBJ2-1, with D perhaps TRBD1 (6 bases). The germline V gene encodes CDR1 LNHDA and CDR2 SQIVND (reference sequence). The CDR3 has 17 residues. V lost 1 base, J lost 5 bases, and 18 bases lay in between.

This rearrangement joins TRBV5-1 to TRBJ1-2; 11 bases agree with TRBD1. The CDR3 runs 15 residues. J lost 5 bases, V lost 1 base, and 4 bases had no gene match. CDR1 and CDR2 from the germline V gene are SGHRS and YFSETQ. The CDR3 reads CASSLQGQGAYGYTF. For the CDR3, the DNA is TGCGCCAGCAGCTTGCAAGGACAGGGGGCGTATGGCTACACCTTC.

The genes are TRBV4-2 and TRBJ1-4; D is unclear. Trimming removed 0 bases at V and 3 bases at J, with 5 bases between. Per the germline V gene, CDR1 is LGHNA and CDR2 is YNFKEQ. The CDR3 is made up of 14 amino acids. DNA of the CDR3: TGTGCCAGCAGCCAAGATACTGCTAATGAAAAACTGTTTTTT. This gives the protein CASSQDTANEKLFF.

This sequence joins TRBV11-2 and TRBJ1-1, with 9 bases lining up with TRBD1. The ends lost 5 bases at V and 8 bases at J; junction bases unmatched: 9. The CDR3 runs to 14 residues. Per germline, CDR1 SGHAT and CDR2 FQNNGV. CDR3 nucleotide sequence: TGTGCCAGCAGCCTAAGAGACAGGGGGTTAGAAGCTTTCTTT. Encoded protein: CASSLRDRGLEAFF.

The chain couples TRBV5-4 to TRBJ2-3; 11 nucleotides match TRBD1. This CDR3 has 18 residues. V lost 4 bases to trimming and J lost 1 base; unmatched junction nucleotides: 11. From germline, CDR1 is SGHNT and CDR2 YYREEE (reference sequence). CDR3 loop: CASSTRTGGYGGTDTQYF. CDR3 coding DNA: TGTGCCAGCAGCACGCGGACAGGGGGCTATGGGGGCACAGATACGCAGTATTTT.

This rearrangement joins TRBV6-6 to TRBJ2-5; D possibly corresponds to TRBD1 (6 bases). The CDR3 sequence is 13 residues long. V was trimmed by 5 bases and J by 5 bases, leaving 12 bases between them. From germline, CDR1 is MNHNY and CDR2 SVGAGI (reference sequence). The CDR3: CASSPRGGETQYF. The CDR3 DNA reads as TGTGCCAGCAGTCCCAGGGGTGGGGAGACCCAGTACTTC.

This clone has only a few counts. The chain combines TRBV28 with TRBJ2-7, with D possibly TRBD1 on 5 matching bases. The germline gives CDR1 MDHEN, CDR2 SYDVKM. Trimming took off 7 bases at V and 7 bases at J, with 20 bases between the two ends. The CDR3 is 14 amino acids. The CDR3 sequence: CASIRRGALGEQYV. DNA of the CDR3: TGTGCCAGCATTCGAAGGGGCGCCTTAGGGGAGCAGTACGTC.

This chain links TRBV10-3 with TRBJ1-5; D ambiguous. The CDR3 has 10 residues. V lost 8 bases and J 8 bases, leaving 7 bases between the germline ends. The germline CDR1 and CDR2 sequences are ENHRY and SYGVKD. The DNA for the CDR3 is TGTGCCATCGGAGACGAGCCCCAGCATTTT. The encoded protein is CAIGDEPQHF.

This chain uses TRBV6-2 or TRBV6-3 with TRBJ1-4, with TRBD1 matching 7 bases. The CDR3 contains 14 residues. With V trimmed by 2 bases and J by 8 bases, 5 bases remained unmatched. CDR1 is MNHEY, CDR2 SVGEGT, per germline. CDR3 sequence: CASSYKGAGEKLFF. The DNA for the CDR3 is TGTGCCAGCAGTTACAAGGGGGCAGGGGAAAAACTGTTTTTT.

The table lists this clone with a few counts. The V call is TRBV4-1, the J call TRBJ2-1; TRBD2 matches 10 bases. This CDR3 spans 16 amino acids. V shed 0 bases, J shed 3 bases, and the junction held 2 bases outside the gene matches. Germline V gene data show CDR1 as MGHRA and CDR2 as YSYEKL. CDR3 nucleotide sequence: TGCGCCAGCAGCCAAGATGGGACTAGCGTCTACAATGAGCAGTTCTTC. This encodes CASSQDGTSVYNEQFF.